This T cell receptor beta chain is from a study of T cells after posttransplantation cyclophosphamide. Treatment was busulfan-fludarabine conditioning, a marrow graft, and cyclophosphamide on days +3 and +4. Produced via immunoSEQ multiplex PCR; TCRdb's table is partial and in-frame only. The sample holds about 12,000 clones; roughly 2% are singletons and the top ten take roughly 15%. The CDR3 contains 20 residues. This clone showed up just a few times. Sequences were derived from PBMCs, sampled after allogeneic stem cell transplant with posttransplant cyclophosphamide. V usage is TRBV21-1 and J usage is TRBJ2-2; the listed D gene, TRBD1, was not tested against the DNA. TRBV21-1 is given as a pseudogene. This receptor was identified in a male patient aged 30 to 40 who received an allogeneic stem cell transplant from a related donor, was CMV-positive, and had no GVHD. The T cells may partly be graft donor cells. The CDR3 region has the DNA TGTGCCAGCAGCAATAGCTTCCGGGACAGGGTGTTTTCCGACACCGGGGAGCTGTTTTTT. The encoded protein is CASSNSFRDRVFSDTGELFF.